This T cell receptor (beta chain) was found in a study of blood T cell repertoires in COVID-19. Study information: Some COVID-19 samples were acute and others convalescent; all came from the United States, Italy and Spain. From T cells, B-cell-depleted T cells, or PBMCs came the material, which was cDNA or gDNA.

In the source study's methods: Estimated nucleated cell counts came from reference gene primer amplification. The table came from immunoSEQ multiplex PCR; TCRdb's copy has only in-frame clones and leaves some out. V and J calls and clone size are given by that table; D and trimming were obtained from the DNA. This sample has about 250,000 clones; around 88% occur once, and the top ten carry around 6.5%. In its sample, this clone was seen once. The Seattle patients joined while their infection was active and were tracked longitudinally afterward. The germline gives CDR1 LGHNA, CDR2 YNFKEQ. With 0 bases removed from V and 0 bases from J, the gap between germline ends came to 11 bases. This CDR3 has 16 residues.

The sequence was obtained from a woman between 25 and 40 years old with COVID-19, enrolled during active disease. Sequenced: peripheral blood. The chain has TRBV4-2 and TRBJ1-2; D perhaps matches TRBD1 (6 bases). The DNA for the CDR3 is TGTGCCAGCAGCCAAGAGCAGGGGAGTCCTAACTATGGCTACACCTTC. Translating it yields CASSQEQGSPNYGYTF.